This T cell receptor (beta chain) appears in the sequencing data of a study of cytomegalovirus exposure and HLA in healthy donors (dated by TCRdb to about 2017). Concerning the study at large: An earlier analysis of some 620 of the donors reported approximately 300 Gb of sequence data and 100 million to 120 million unique TCR beta sequences obtained from 150 million to 200 million T cells. Approximately 330 gigabases of sequencing data and 91 million or so unique TCR sequences made up an early release that covered several hundred HLA-typed donors. Of the 300 to 500 genotyped donors, 65% to 90% were placed in the genetic ancestry cluster associated with self-reported Caucasian donors. The study aimed to test whether signatures of past pathogen exposure could be identified by cataloging public T cell receptors. The study profiled the T cell repertoires of hundreds of subjects by immunosequencing and related them to cytomegalovirus serostatus. Besides the first cohort of 666 subjects, a separate validation cohort made up of roughly 120 different subjects was used. The study combined high-throughput TCR immunosequencing, statistical association of individual TCRs with disease status, and machine learning to predict cytomegalovirus infection status. A later analysis re-analyzed previously published TCR beta repertoires from several hundred donors and added high-resolution HLA genotyping to study TCR occurrence patterns. Rather than using new phenotypic data, the later analysis identified candidate immune exposures from TCR beta sequences and from how often those sequences occurred across donors. To decide whether each TCR beta V gene segment behaved as functional or pseudogenic, an earlier analysis of nearly 600 of the donors relied on high-throughput TCR beta sequencing. Alongside the repertoire data, information on donor age, sex, ethnicity and CMV serostatus was compiled. A later genetic analysis took genome-wide SNP genotypes for about 55% of the 666 donors and used that subset as a discovery cohort. All discovery cohort repertoires had been generated using a single sequencing platform. Class I and class II HLA loci were covered by the typing at four-digit resolution. Typing coverage varied by locus: roughly 629-640 donors for A, B, C, DRB1 and DQB1; 522 for DQA1; nearly 610 for DPA1; about 450 for DPB1. A few DR-DQ haplotypes were treated as single units for association and clustering because of strong linkage in the cohort. Among about 400 genotyped donors of the cohort, an average of approximately 200,000 unique TCR beta nucleotide sequences was sequenced per donor, of which approximately 18% were non-productive. What the study reported, not specific to this receptor: Most CMV-associated TCR beta chains appeared to be HLA-restricted in a later analysis, and the HLA associations seemed to be driven largely by CMV exposure. A later genetic analysis reported fewer N-insertions in productive TCRs among donors in an Asian-associated ancestry cluster than the approximately 700-donor mean. According to a later analysis, TCR association rates differed among HLA loci, with DRB1 alleles showing the most associated TCRs and HLA-C alleles showing the fewest. In an earlier analysis of approximately 590 of the donors, most TCR beta V segments were observed in productive rearrangements about 87% or about 30% of the time, broadly matching IMGT annotations. A further reported finding was that TCR beta sequences accurately predicted the HLA-A and HLA-B alleles for most subjects in the first cohort. Sequencing depth was assumed to be roughly uniform across donors in the presence/absence analyses, though that assumption may not hold. Because some donors lacked HLA typing at each locus, the association tests relied only on the typed subset. Cytomegalovirus status was reported to be diagnosed by the classifier with high specificity and sensitivity in both the original and validation cohorts. Linkage disequilibrium might explain the correlated functional status among segregating V segments, but an unknown experimental factor could not be ruled out. Assigning TCR associations to individual alleles was difficult when HLA alleles, especially DR and DQ, strongly co-occurred. A cluster of highly shared sequence variants was judged likely to represent a technical artifact of the sequencing pipeline. About 17 rarely observed V segments, including chromosome 9 orphons, were excluded from the earlier analysis of a few hundred of the donors because counts were too low. Specific HLA alleles were associated with about 17,000 TCR beta sequences at a false discovery rate of 0.05 in a later analysis. CMV serostatus was the only immune exposure information available for the cohort. Because the 87-base-pair reads could not distinguish some IMGT-functional V segments, including TRBV6-2 and TRBV6-3, those segments were excluded. The authors suggested that the approach could potentially be generalized to other disease states and immunological phenotypes. While some public TCRs were present in many individuals, most TCR sequences turned up only very rarely across donors. In a later analysis, HLA-associated TCR beta chains were found to be more clonally expanded and to have lower generation probabilities than equally common non-associated chains. This cohort had only TCR beta chains sequenced, and the lack of alpha or paired-chain data limited which features could be detected. A later genetic analysis associated a missense DCLRE1C variant with V-gene and J-gene trimming of TCR beta chains, and an independent cohort replicated the association. According to a later analysis, parvovirus B19, influenza, CMV and Epstein-Barr virus appeared linked to several top co-occurrence clusters. Three of the identified cytomegalovirus-associated TCR beta chains were confirmed in vitro to be specific for cytomegalovirus antigens. The study listed 150 to 200 TCR beta chains as associated with cytomegalovirus.

The cohort consisted of fewer than 700 healthy bone marrow donors. At the time of sampling, every cohort member was nominally healthy, though immune exposures that went unrecorded were likely present. The donor tested CMV seronegative and was one of the 352 seronegative cohort members. A peripheral blood sample was collected from each donor, and TCR beta sequencing was performed on peripheral blood mononuclear cells. The Qiagen DNeasy Blood Extraction Kit was used to extract genomic DNA from the blood cell samples. Note on this clone: It lacks a known antigen. Per-nucleotide qualities are absent, and no much larger clonotype sits a single base away.

The protocol used for the library was the immunoSEQ multiplex PCR assay. For the multiplex PCR, a mixture combining 60 forward primers for TCR Vbeta segments and 13 reverse primers for TCR Jbeta segments was used. A multiplex PCR assay on genomic DNA amplified the CDR3 region of rearranged TCR beta genes. On the Illumina HiSeq System, the amplified TCR beta libraries were sequenced as 87-base-pair reads. In the original analysis: A later analysis tallied 80 million to 95 million unique TCR beta chains across the 660 or so repertoires, and around 9.9 million of those chains were shared by two or more donors. Raw reads were error-corrected and collapsed into unique sequences by a nearest-neighbor algorithm in which closely related sequences were merged to remove PCR and sequencing errors. CDR3 sequences were aligned to IMGT reference sequences to assign V, D and J gene segments. Each retained sequence needed at least a six-nucleotide match to both a V gene segment and a J gene segment. Rearrangements were classified as productive when the CDR3 lacked stop codons and remained in frame with V and J, and all other rearrangements were classified as non-productive. CDR3 was defined according to IMGT convention as the region running from the second conserved V-encoded cysteine to the conserved J-encoded phenylalanine. In an earlier analysis of more than 550 of the donors, sequences lacking an unambiguous match to a single V gene segment were excluded. An earlier analysis of 587 of the donors called V segments functional above 56.7% productive rearrangements and segregating when the between-donor standard deviation exceeded 5%. A statistical classification framework was developed to diagnose cytomegalovirus status using the catalog of TCR beta chain sequences. A later analysis assigned V and J genes by comparing TCR nucleotide sequences with IMGT/GENE-DB human TR gene sequences. The TCRdist pipeline was used in a later analysis to assign CDR3 sequences and most-parsimonious VDJ recombination scenarios. In a later analysis, each TCR beta chain was defined by its CDR3 amino acid sequence together with its V-gene family, and reads lacking a unique V-gene family were excluded. In a later analysis, approximately 640 highly shared, low-generation-probability nucleotide sequences were removed to address suspected cross-contamination and a sequencing artifact. In a later analysis, a clonal expansion index was calculated for each public chain from normalized within-repertoire ranks of inferred template counts. A later analysis computed generation probabilities with a VDJ recombination model fitted to out-of-frame rearrangements, and checked the results against IGoR. Hypergeometric tests were used in a later analysis to score TCR-TCR, TCR-HLA and TCR-CMV co-occurrence, with a repertoire-size bias correction applied to the TCR pairs. In a later analysis, false discovery rates were estimated by permuting HLA or CMV assignments 20 times. In a later analysis, co-occurring TCRs were grouped using DBSCAN, with TCRdist sequence similarity added in when clustering inside HLA-allele-positive subsets. For co-occurrence clustering, repertoires with fewer than 30,000 or more than 120,000 public chains were excluded, along with 5 or 6 repertoires with anomalous nucleotide sharing. TCRdb provides this immuneACCESS table in a form limited to in-frame rearrangements. Some clones are lacking; in checked studies, under half of them reflect an unresolved V gene, and why the rest are absent is not known. The DNA gave D and trimming, while V, J and clone size come from that table. Present in this sample are approximately 170,000 clones, around 80% of which were seen just once. Less than 5% of the sample rests with the top ten.

The CDR3 holds 14 amino acids from the cysteine to the phenylalanine. This entry keeps only the CDR3 DNA: 42 bases, framed from base 1. The germline V gene sets CDR1 to SQVTM and CDR2 to ANQGSEA. Relative to germline, V is missing 0 bases and J is missing 11 bases, with 11 bases of the junction outside any gene match. Material: PBMCs. The rearranged segments are TRBV29-1 and TRBJ1-1, with 8 bases matching TRBD1. The TCR originated in a male donor in good health and CMV-seronegative. The CDR3 region has the sequence CSVEEGQDTVGAFF. The nucleotides read TGCAGCGTTGAAGAGGGACAGGACACGGTTGGCGCTTTCTTT.